The 7 T cell receptor beta chains reported below all come from one sample, sequenced in a study of shared clonotypes between healthy human individuals. Assay: immunoSEQ multiplex PCR; the TCRdb copy retains only in-frame clones and omits some. The sample consists of a few million clones, 85% to 95% of them appearing once. The sample consisted of naive CD4+ T cells from PBMCs. Subset given: CD45RA+ positively selected. The receptors stem from a man younger than 30 in good health. Some clones in this sample may be carry-over from other donors' samples.

The V and J genes are TRBV29-1 and TRBJ2-3, with D maybe TRBD2 (5 bases). The germline CDR1 and CDR2 sequences are SQVTM and ANQGSEA. The CDR3 has 13 residues. The CDR3: CTLDRGSTDTQYF. The CDR3 nucleotides read TGCACCCTCGACCGAGGGAGCACAGATACGCAGTATTTT.

The rearrangement joins TRBV10-3 to TRBJ2-1, with 7 bases that match TRBD1. The CDR3 is made up of 16 amino acids. Trimming at V came to 10 bases and at J to 4 bases, leaving 16 bases not matched to a gene. Germline lookup yields CDR1 ENHRY and CDR2 SYGVKD. CDR3: CATSPTRGSGYNEQFF. DNA for the CDR3: TGTGCCACTTCACCCACCAGGGGGTCGGGATACAATGAGCAGTTCTTC.

On this clone: Different DNA sequences within this sample yield the same CDR3. The V gene is TRBV28, the J gene TRBJ2-7, with D unresolved. This CDR3 region has 11 residues. Germline V gene sequence: CDR1 MDHEN, CDR2 SYDVKM. V gave up 6 bases and J gave up 1 base, with 4 bases separating them. The CDR3, as DNA: TGTGCCAGCAGCTGGTCCTACGAGCAGTACTTC. Residues: CASSWSYEQYF.

Points on this clone: The same CDR3 can be traced to other DNA sequences in this sample. The V call is TRBV28, the J call TRBJ1-5; perhaps TRBD1 as D (6 bases). In germline, CDR1 is MDHEN, CDR2 SYDVKM. The CDR3 covers 15 residues. The V gene lost 6 bases and the J gene lost 2 bases, with 14 bases spanning the gap. This chain's CDR3 is CASRGGAGGNQPQHF. As DNA, the CDR3 is TGTGCCAGCAGGGGGGGGGCAGGAGGCAATCAGCCCCAGCATTTT.

V and J are TRBV7-9 and TRBJ2-2; TRBD2 matches at 10 bases. The CDR3 is made up of 18 amino acids. Germline CDR1 is SEHNR and CDR2 is FQNEAQ (reference sequence). J was trimmed by 4 bases and V by 1 base; bases with no gene match: 9. The CDR3 protein is CASSLVPAGGPGTGELFF. The CDR3 DNA follows: TGTGCCAGCAGCTTAGTCCCAGCGGGAGGGCCAGGCACCGGGGAGCTGTTTTTT.

This chain connects TRBV30 to TRBJ2-7; D perhaps matches TRBD1 (5 bases). Trimming left V 5 bases short and J 6 bases short, with 17 bases between. Per germline, CDR1 GTSNPN and CDR2 SVGIG (reference sequence). The CDR3 covers 13 residues. CDR3 residues: CAWGQGARREQYF. The CDR3 DNA reads as TGTGCCTGGGGCCAGGGTGCCCGCCGCGAGCAGTACTTC. The whole variable domain, remainder taken from reference TRBV30 and TRBJ2-7, is SQTIHQWPATLVQPVGSPLSLECTVEGTSNPNLYWYRQAAGRGLQLLFYSVGIGQISSEVPQNLSASRPQDRQFILSSKKLLLSDSGFYLCAWGQGARREQYFGPGTRLTVT.

This chain joins TRBV9 and TRBJ2-3; perhaps TRBD2 as D (5 bases). CDR1 is SGDLS and CDR2 is YYNGEE in the germline V gene. The V end lost 2 bases, the J end lost 3 bases, and 7 bases lay between the germline ends. This CDR3 has 13 amino acids. The CDR3 protein is CASSVLATDTQYF. The CDR3 DNA reads TGTGCCAGCAGCGTCCTAGCTACAGATACGCAGTATTTT.